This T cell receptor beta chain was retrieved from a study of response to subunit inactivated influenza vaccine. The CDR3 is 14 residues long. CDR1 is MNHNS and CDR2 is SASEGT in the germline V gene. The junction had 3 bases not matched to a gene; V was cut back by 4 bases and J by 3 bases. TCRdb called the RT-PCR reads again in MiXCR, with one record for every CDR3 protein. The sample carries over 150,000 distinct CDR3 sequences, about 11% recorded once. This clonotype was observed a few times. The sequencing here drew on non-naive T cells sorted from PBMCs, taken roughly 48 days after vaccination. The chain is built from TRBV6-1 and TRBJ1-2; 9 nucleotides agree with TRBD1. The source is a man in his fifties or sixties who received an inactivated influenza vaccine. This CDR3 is CASSVRDRDYGYTF. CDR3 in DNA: TGTGCCAGCAGTGTCCGGGACAGGGACTATGGCTACACCTTC.